This T cell receptor beta chain is drawn from a study of sequential checkpoint blockade in melanoma. With V trimmed by 6 bases and J by 8 bases, 6 bases remained unmatched. Germline CDR1 and CDR2: LNHDA and SQIVND (reference sequence). The CDR3 runs to 13 residues. Assay: immunoSEQ multiplex PCR; the TCRdb copy retains only in-frame clones and omits some. The sample has about 28,000 clones, more than 80% seen once. Treatment meaning: randomized to nivolumab then ipilimumab (arm A) or the reverse (arm B). This receptor was taken from a human donor with melanoma. The chain has TRBV19 and TRBJ2-4; TRBD1 matches 8 bases. This specimen was CD8+ T cells sorted from blood (inferred from file names), taken from a patient given nivolumab and ipilimumab in sequence. CDR3 residues: CASSPGTGHIQYF. The CDR3 coding sequence is TGTGCCAGTAGCCCCGGGACAGGTCACATTCAGTACTTC.